Sequencing of this T cell receptor (beta chain) was carried out in a study of post-analysis software for immune sequencing data. Overall study results and limits: TRBV5-6, TRBV5-1 and TRBV20-1 were among roughly five TRBV segments more frequent in patients than controls. The study found significantly lower normalized Chao1 diversity in multiple sclerosis patients than in controls.

Unique molecular identifiers featured in each of the TCR beta cDNA libraries. Each sample of roughly 0.9 to 11 million input T cells yielded about 500,000 cDNA molecules, so each molecule approximated one T cell. TCRdb independently ran MiXCR on the PCR reads; one entry per CDR3 protein. The profile shows hundreds of thousands of distinct CDR3 sequences, roughly 29% of them singletons. The table lists this clonotype with a few counts. Its antigen is currently unknown. Per germline, CDR1 SGHTA and CDR2 FQGNSA. Trimming removed 5 bases from V and 3 bases from J, with 13 bases in between. The CDR3 contains 14 residues.

The material sequenced was blood. The V call is TRBV7-2, the J call TRBJ2-5; maybe TRBD1 (6 bases). The source is a girl between 10 and 17 years old with multiple sclerosis. CDR3 sequence: CASSRNRVEETQYF. In nucleotides, the CDR3 is TGTGCCAGCAGCCGCAACAGGGTCGAAGAGACCCAGTACTTC.